This passage covers 14 T cell receptor beta chains from one sample sequenced in a study of T cells in Graves' hyperthyroidism and ophthalmopathy. Template material for amplifying TCR beta CDR3 regions consisted of RNA transcripts. HTBI primers were used for first-round RT-PCR of the TCR CDR3. MiXCR, run by TCRdb on the multiplex PCR reads, gives a single entry per CDR3 protein. Of about 520,000 distinct CDR3 sequences listed, roughly a quarter are singletons. The sequenced sample was blood. The receptor source for this set is a woman between 25 and 40 years old with Graves' ophthalmopathy.

V usage is TRBV6-1 and J usage is TRBJ1-1; TRBD1 might be the D (6 bases). The CDR3 runs to 14 residues. Germline loops: CDR1 MNHNS, CDR2 SASEGT. V lost 6 bases to trimming and J lost 2 bases, with 13 bases between them. The CDR3 region has the DNA TGTGCCAGCAGGGGGAACAGGGAAAACACTGAAGCTTTCTTT. Amino acid sequence: CASRGNRENTEAFF.

This clonotype was found many times. V gene TRBV12-3 or TRBV12-4 combines with J gene TRBJ2-7, with D possibly being TRBD1 (6 bases). V was shortened by 1 base and J by 3 bases, with 16 bases between the two germline ends. The CDR3 has 16 amino acids. In DNA form, the CDR3 reads TGTGCCAGCAGTTTAGGGGCAGGGCTCAGGGGCTACGAGCAGTACTTC. Its translation is CASSLGAGLRGYEQYF.

This chain uses TRBV29-1 with TRBJ1-2, with D perhaps TRBD1 (6 bases). Trimming cost V 2 bases and J 6 bases, with 16 bases left between them. The CDR3 sequence is 14 residues long. Germline V lookup: CDR1 SQVTM, CDR2 ANQGSEA. The CDR3 loop is CSVETWGRTDGYTF. DNA for the CDR3: TGCAGCGTTGAAACGTGGGGTAGGACAGATGGCTACACCTTC.

V and J are TRBV5-1 and TRBJ1-5; no firm D call. Germline V CDR1 and CDR2: SGHRS, YFSETQ. V gave up 0 bases and J gave up 4 bases, with 8 bases separating them. This CDR3 is 14 amino acids long. The DNA for the CDR3 is TGCGCCAGCAGCTTGGCAGGCCTAAATCAGCCCCAGCATTTT. This sequence encodes CASSLAGLNQPQHF.

This clonotype was seen many times. The chain has TRBV14 and TRBJ1-2; no definite D call. The CDR3 is 15 amino acids. The V gene's germline CDR1 is SGHDN and CDR2 FVKESK. With 1 base removed from V and 8 bases from J, the gap between germline ends came to 17 bases. DNA of the CDR3: TGTGCCAGCAGCCAAGGCGTCGGGGTGGTGAGAGGCTACACCTTC. This encodes CASSQGVGVVRGYTF.

V is TRBV30 and J is TRBJ2-7; D not resolved. The V end lost 1 base, the J end lost 0 bases, and 7 bases lay between the germline ends. Germline V gene data show CDR1 as GTSNPN and CDR2 as SVGIG (reference sequence). There are 13 residues in the CDR3. The CDR3 DNA is TGTGCCTGGAGTGCGGGTCCCTCCTACGAGCAGTACTTC. Translating it yields CAWSAGPSYEQYF.

This chain links TRBV20-1 with TRBJ2-5; 7 bases are shared with TRBD2. The ends lost 6 bases at V and 0 bases at J; junction bases unmatched: 4. The CDR3 length is 13 residues. Germline V gene data show CDR1 as DFQATT and CDR2 as SNEGSKA (reference sequence). The CDR3, as DNA: TGCAGTGCGGCAGGACTAGACCAAGAGACCCAGTACTTC. It codes for CSAAGLDQETQYF.

This clonotype was observed many times. CDR3 sequence: CASKGQGASGYTF. The DNA of the CDR3 is TGTGCCAGTAAGGGACAGGGGGCATCTGGCTACACCTTC. This rearrangement joins TRBV19 to TRBJ1-2; 12 bases fit TRBD1. The CDR3 loop spans 13 amino acids. Germline CDR1 LNHDA, CDR2 SQIVND (reference sequence). V lost 7 bases to trimming and J lost 7 bases; unmatched junction nucleotides: 4.

This clonotype was detected ten times or more. The V gene is TRBV7-2, the J gene TRBJ2-5; no clear D. Germline V lookup: CDR1 SGHTA, CDR2 FQGNSA. V lost 1 base and J lost 3, with 9 bases in between. This CDR3 is built from 14 residues. The CDR3, as DNA: TGTGCCAGCAGCTTAGTAGTGACTGAAGAGACCCAGTACTTC. Amino acid sequence: CASSLVVTEETQYF. Complete variable domain (other parts from reference TRBV7-2 and TRBJ2-5): GAGVSQSPSNKVTEKGKDVELRCDPISGHTALYWYRQSLGQGLEFLIYFQGNSAPDKSGLPSDRFSAERTGGSVSTLTIQRTQQEDSAVYLCASSLVVTEETQYFGPGTRLLVL.

This clonotype has only one observation. The chain combines TRBV6-1 with TRBJ2-7, with 15 nucleotides matching TRBD2. In germline, CDR1 is MNHNS, CDR2 SASEGT. The V gene end was trimmed by 1 base and the J gene end by 12 bases; junction bases not matched to a gene: 4. There are 14 residues in the CDR3. CDR3 in amino acids: CASSEGTSGRALYF. In nucleotides, the CDR3 is TGTGCCAGCAGTGAAGGGACTAGCGGGAGGGCCTTGTACTTC.

The chain employs TRBV7-9 and TRBJ2-7, with a weak D call TRBD2 (5 bases). The CDR3 length is 14 residues. Germline V gene lookup returns CDR1 SEHNR and CDR2 FQNEAQ (reference sequence). V was clipped by 1 base and J by 2 bases, with 9 bases between them. Here the CDR3 reads CASSLVLGPYEQYF. Written as DNA, the CDR3 is TGTGCCAGCAGCTTAGTACTAGGACCCTACGAGCAGTACTTC.

This clonotype showed up just a few times. CDR3 amino acids: CASSPPFRESGYTF. Written as DNA, the CDR3 is TGTGCCAGCTCACCACCGTTCAGGGAAAGTGGCTACACCTTC. J is TRBJ1-2 and V is TRBV18; maybe TRBD1 (5 bases). The CDR3 sequence is 14 residues long. V was pared by 0 bases and J by 7 bases, with 12 bases between. CDR1 KGHSH and CDR2 LQKENI come from the germline V gene.

The CDR3 sequence is CASSFAIRGDYTF. For the CDR3, the DNA is TGTGCCAGCAGTTTTGCGATACGGGGAGACTACACCTTC. This chain connects TRBV27 to TRBJ1-2; D ambiguous. V gave up 3 bases and J gave up 10 bases, with 15 bases separating them. CDR1 is MNHEY and CDR2 is SMNVEV in the germline V gene (reference sequence). The CDR3 consists of 13 residues.

This clonotype was counted only a few times. The CDR3 loop is CASSLGGGGGQWTQYF. The CDR3 coding sequence is TGTGCCAGCAGCTTGGGGGGTGGCGGGGGCCAATGGACCCAGTACTTC. J is TRBJ2-5 and V is TRBV5-6; perhaps TRBD2 as D (7 bases). The CDR3 has 16 residues. Germline V gene data show CDR1 as SGHDT and CDR2 as YYEEEE. V shed 0 bases and J shed 7 bases, with 19 bases lying between them.